The T cell receptor beta chain described here comes from a study of T cell responses to AZD1222 COVID-19 vaccine. Across the whole study: Second doses at about 4 or about 12 weeks were pooled. Notes on the study in general: Vaccine-associated CD4 TCRs ranged over spike, dominating at 160-218 and 743-854. Reportedly, close to half of spike-specific TCRs are directed against unmutated variant regions. Seropositivity was recorded at baseline in only 5 or 6 AZD1222 recipients.

Profiling relied on immunoSEQ multiplex PCR, and the TCRdb table lists in-frame clones only, not all of them. The sample holds 95,000 to 150,000 clones; roughly 89% are singletons and the top ten take about 5.3%. The V gene's germline CDR1 is MNHEY and CDR2 SVGAGI. The CDR3 spans 16 residues. Germline trimming cut 2 bases from V and 6 bases from J; bases unmatched to any gene: 10. As regards this clone: Its antigen is undetermined.

Sequences were derived from peripheral blood, sampled on day 0 of AZD1222 vaccination. The sequence derives from an adult in good health. The chain carries TRBV6-5 and TRBJ2-1, with 7 nucleotides matching TRBD2. CDR3 in amino acids: CASSYVGGSLGNEQFF. The CDR3 DNA follows: TGTGCCAGCAGTTACGTGGGCGGGAGCCTCGGCAATGAGCAGTTCTTC.